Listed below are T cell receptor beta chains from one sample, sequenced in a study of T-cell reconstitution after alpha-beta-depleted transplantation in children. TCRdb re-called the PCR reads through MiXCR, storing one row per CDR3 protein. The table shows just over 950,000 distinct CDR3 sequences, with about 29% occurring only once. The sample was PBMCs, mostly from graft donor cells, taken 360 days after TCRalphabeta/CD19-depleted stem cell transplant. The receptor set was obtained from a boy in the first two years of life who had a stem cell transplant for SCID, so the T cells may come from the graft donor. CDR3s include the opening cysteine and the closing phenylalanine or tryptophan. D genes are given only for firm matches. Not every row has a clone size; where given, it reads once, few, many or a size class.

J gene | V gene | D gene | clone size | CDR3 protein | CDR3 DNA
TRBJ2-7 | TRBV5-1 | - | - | CASSFPGAGNYEQYF | TGCGCCAGCAGCTTCCCAGGGGCGGGGAACTACGAGCAGTACTTC
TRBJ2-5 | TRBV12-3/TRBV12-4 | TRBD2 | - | CASSLASLAGGQETQYF | TGTGCCAGCAGTTTAGCGTCGCTAGCGGGGGGGCAAGAGACCCAGTACTTC
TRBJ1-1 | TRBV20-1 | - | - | CSAFRENTEAFF | TGCAGTGCTTTCAGGGAGAACACTGAAGCTTTCTTT
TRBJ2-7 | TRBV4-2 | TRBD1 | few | CASSRTGGGYEQYF | TGTGCCAGCAGCCGGACAGGGGGCGGCTACGAGCAGTACTTC
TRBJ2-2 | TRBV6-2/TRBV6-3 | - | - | CASNGGFGNTGELFF | TGTGCCAGCAATGGGGGGTTCGGCAACACCGGGGAGCTGTTTTTT
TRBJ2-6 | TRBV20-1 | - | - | CSATTSSGANVLTF | TGCAGTGCTACCACTTCCTCTGGGGCCAACGTCCTGACTTTC
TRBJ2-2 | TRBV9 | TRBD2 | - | CASSVGDSRRGSGELFF | TGTGCCAGCAGCGTAGGTGACTCTCGGCGGGGGTCCGGGGAGCTGTTTTTT
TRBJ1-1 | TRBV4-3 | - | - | CASSEGESAFGAFF | TGCGCCAGCAGCGAAGGGGAGTCCGCCTTCGGGGCTTTCTTT
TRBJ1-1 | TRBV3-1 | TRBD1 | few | CASGWTGTVTEAFF | TGTGCCAGCGGTTGGACAGGAACGGTCACTGAAGCTTTCTTT
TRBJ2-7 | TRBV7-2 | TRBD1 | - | CASSSDRGWYEQYF | TGTGCCAGCAGTTCGGACAGGGGTTGGTACGAGCAGTACTTC
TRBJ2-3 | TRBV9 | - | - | CASSVGLKGIGARATQYF | TGTGCCAGCAGCGTAGGGTTGAAGGGAATAGGAGCCCGGGCTACGCAGTATTTT
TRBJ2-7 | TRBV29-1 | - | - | CSAGTVVEQYF | TGCAGCGCCGGGACGGTAGTCGAGCAGTACTTC
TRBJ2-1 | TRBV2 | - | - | CASIRDRRYNEQFF | TGTGCCAGCATCCGAGACAGGAGATACAATGAGCAGTTCTTC
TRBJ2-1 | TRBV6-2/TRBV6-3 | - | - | CASRPLRPSWEQFF | TGTGCCAGCAGACCGCTCAGGCCCTCATGGGAGCAGTTCTTC
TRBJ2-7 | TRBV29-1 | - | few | CSVEADTYEQYF | TGCAGCGTTGAAGCAGATACCTACGAGCAGTACTTC
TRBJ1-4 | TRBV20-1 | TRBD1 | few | CSAGRGQGREKLFF | TGCAGTGCTGGTAGGGGACAGGGACGCGAAAAACTGTTTTTT
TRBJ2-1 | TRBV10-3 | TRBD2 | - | CAISEREEGGLHNEQFF | TGTGCCATCAGTGAGCGGGAAGAGGGAGGGCTACACAATGAGCAGTTCTTC
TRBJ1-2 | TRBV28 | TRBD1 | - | CASSRPGTGVHGYTF | TGTGCCAGCAGCCGTCCCGGGACAGGGGTCCATGGCTACACCTTC
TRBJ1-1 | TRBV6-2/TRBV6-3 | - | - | CASSYSRGVSLEAFF | TGTGCCAGCAGTTACTCGAGGGGCGTCTCTTTAGAAGCTTTCTTT
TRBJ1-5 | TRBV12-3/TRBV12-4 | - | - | CASSLAGGGGNQPQHF | TGTGCCAGCAGTTTAGCTGGGGGAGGGGGCAATCAGCCCCAGCATTTT
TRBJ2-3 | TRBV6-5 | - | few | CASSYSEITDTQYF | TGTGCCAGCAGTTACTCGGAGATCACAGATACGCAGTATTTT
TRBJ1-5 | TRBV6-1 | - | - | CASAQGNNQPQHF | TGTGCCAGTGCGCAGGGGAACAATCAGCCCCAGCATTTT
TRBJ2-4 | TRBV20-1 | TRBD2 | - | CSARQVAGDIQYF | TGCAGTGCTAGACAGGTAGCGGGCGACATTCAGTACTTC
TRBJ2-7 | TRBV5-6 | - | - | CASSLLSVGGGARTYEQYF | TGTGCCAGCAGCTTGTTGTCCGTTGGTGGGGGGGCCCGAACCTACGAGCAGTACTTC
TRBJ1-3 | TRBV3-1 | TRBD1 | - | CASSQGRQGVYTIYF | TGTGCCAGCAGCCAAGGGCGACAGGGGGTATACACCATATATTTT
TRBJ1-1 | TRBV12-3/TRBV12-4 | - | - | CASRALPVRNTEAFF | TGTGCCAGCAGAGCCTTGCCGGTTCGGAACACTGAAGCTTTCTTT
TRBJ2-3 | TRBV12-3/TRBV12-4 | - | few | CASSRRDVRTDTQYF | TGTGCCAGCAGCCGAAGGGATGTGAGGACAGATACGCAGTATTTT
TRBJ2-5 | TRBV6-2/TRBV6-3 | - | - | CASSYSNRETQYF | TGTGCCAGCAGTTACTCGAATCGGGAGACCCAGTACTTC
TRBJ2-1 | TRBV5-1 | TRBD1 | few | CASSGGQAIYNEQFF | TGCGCCAGCAGCGGGGGACAGGCTATCTACAATGAGCAGTTCTTC
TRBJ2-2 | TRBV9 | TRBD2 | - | CASSVRTSGRTGELFF | TGTGCCAGCAGCGTGCGGACTAGCGGGCGAACCGGGGAGCTGTTTTTT
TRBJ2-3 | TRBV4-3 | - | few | CASSRVRSDTQYF | TGCGCCAGCAGTCGGGTGCGGTCAGATACGCAGTATTTT
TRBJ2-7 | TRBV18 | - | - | CASSPLPGVSHVEQYF | TGTGCCAGCTCACCTCTCCCGGGGGTATCCCATGTCGAGCAGTACTTC
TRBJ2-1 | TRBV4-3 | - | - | CASSQEPGGPSSYNEQFF | TGCGCCAGCAGCCAAGAACCGGGGGGCCCCAGCTCCTACAATGAGCAGTTCTTC
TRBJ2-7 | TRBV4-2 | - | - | CASSQESQGYEQYF | TGTGCCAGCAGCCAAGAGAGCCAGGGATACGAGCAGTACTTC
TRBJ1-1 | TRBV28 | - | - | CASSSFSKGRDTEAFF | TGTGCCAGCAGTTCTTTCTCAAAGGGTCGGGACACTGAAGCTTTCTTT
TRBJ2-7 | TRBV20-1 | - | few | CSASSEQHRDLGHDEQYF | TGCAGTGCTAGTTCGGAACAGCACCGGGACCTGGGGCACGACGAGCAGTACTTC
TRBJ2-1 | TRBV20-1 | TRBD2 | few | CSASPGGYNEQFF | TGCAGTGCTAGCCCGGGGGGATACAATGAGCAGTTCTTC
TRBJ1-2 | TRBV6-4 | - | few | CASSQTENDYGYTF | TGTGCCAGCAGCCAGACAGAAAACGACTATGGCTACACCTTC